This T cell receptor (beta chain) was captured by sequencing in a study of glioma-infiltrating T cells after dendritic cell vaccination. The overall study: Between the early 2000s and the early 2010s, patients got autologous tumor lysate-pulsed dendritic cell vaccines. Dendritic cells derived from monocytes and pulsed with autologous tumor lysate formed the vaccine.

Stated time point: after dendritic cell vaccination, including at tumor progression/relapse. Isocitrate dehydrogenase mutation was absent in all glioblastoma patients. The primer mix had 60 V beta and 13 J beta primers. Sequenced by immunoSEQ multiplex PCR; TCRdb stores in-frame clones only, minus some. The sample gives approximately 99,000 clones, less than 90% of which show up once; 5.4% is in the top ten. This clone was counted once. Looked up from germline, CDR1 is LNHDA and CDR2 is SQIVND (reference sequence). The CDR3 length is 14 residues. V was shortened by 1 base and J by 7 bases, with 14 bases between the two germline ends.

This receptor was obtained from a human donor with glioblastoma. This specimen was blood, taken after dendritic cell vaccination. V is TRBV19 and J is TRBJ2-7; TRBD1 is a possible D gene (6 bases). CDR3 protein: CASSIGTVWREQYF. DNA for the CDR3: TGTGCCAGTAGTATAGGGACAGTCTGGAGGGAGCAGTACTTC.